This is a list of T cell receptor beta chains from one sample in a study of T cells in Graves' hyperthyroidism and ophthalmopathy. Via MiXCR, TCRdb re-called the multiplex PCR reads, giving one row per CDR3 protein. This sample has more than 500,000 distinct CDR3 sequences, with 15% to 20% found just once. The sample was blood. The receptors shown here come from a woman aged 25 to 39 with Graves' ophthalmopathy. Both conserved end residues are part of each CDR3. A D gene is named only where the DNA matches it firmly. Expanded clones get a size class; other rows say once, few or many, or leave the size out.

j_call clone_size d_call v_call cdr3_aa cdr3_nt
TRBJ2-2 NA TRBD1 TRBV10-1 CASRQTGDTGELFF TGCGCCAGCAGACAGACAGGGGACACCGGGGAGCTGTTTTTT
TRBJ2-5 many TRBD1 TRBV7-8 CASSLGDRETQYF TGTGCCAGCAGCTTAGGGGACAGAGAGACCCAGTACTTC
TRBJ2-3 many NA TRBV29-1 CSVDNADTQYF TGCAGCGTTGATAATGCAGATACGCAGTATTTT
TRBJ2-2 NA NA TRBV5-1 CASSPGVANTGELFF TGCGCCAGCAGCCCAGGGGTCGCGAACACCGGGGAGCTGTTTTTT
TRBJ1-5 many NA TRBV6-1 CASSAAGYNQPQHF TGTGCCAGCAGTGCAGCAGGGTACAATCAGCCCCAGCATTTT
TRBJ2-1 NA TRBD1 TRBV30 CAWIQGVYNEQFF TGTGCCTGGATTCAGGGGGTTTACAATGAGCAGTTCTTC
TRBJ1-4 few NA TRBV29-1 CSALGSEKLFF TGCAGCGCCCTGGGCTCGGAAAAACTGTTTTTT
TRBJ1-1 many NA TRBV5-1 CASSPLPGDTEAFF TGCGCCAGCAGCCCCCTACCGGGGGACACTGAAGCTTTCTTT
TRBJ2-7 few TRBD2 TRBV6-2/TRBV6-3 CASRDPGGADEQYF TGTGCCAGCAGAGACCCGGGGGGGGCGGACGAGCAGTACTTC
TRBJ1-3 NA NA TRBV7-9 CASSEQQTGNTIYF TGTGCCAGCAGCGAACAGCAGACTGGAAACACCATATATTTT
TRBJ1-1 many NA TRBV5-5 CASSLGVMENTEAFF TGTGCCAGCAGCTTGGGAGTGATGGAGAACACTGAAGCTTTCTTT
TRBJ2-7 few TRBD2 TRBV7-2 CASSLVASGIVEQYF TGTGCCAGCAGCTTAGTGGCTAGCGGGATAGTCGAGCAGTACTTC
TRBJ1-2 many NA TRBV9 CASSVARDGYTF TGTGCCAGCAGCGTAGCCAGAGATGGCTACACCTTC
TRBJ2-6 few TRBD2 TRBV20-1 CSARDLRTSSGANVLTF TGCAGTGCTAGAGATCTTAGGACTAGCTCTGGGGCCAACGTCCTGACTTTC
TRBJ2-7 many NA TRBV12-3/TRBV12-4 CASSSTVTYEQYF TGTGCCAGCAGCTCCACAGTGACCTACGAGCAGTACTTC
TRBJ2-7 many NA TRBV28 CASSRKGTDYEQYF TGTGCCAGCAGTAGAAAGGGGACGGATTACGAGCAGTACTTC
TRBJ2-1 NA TRBD1 TRBV20-1 CRAQIPGTGILEQFF TGCAGAGCTCAAATCCCCGGGACAGGGATTCTTGAGCAGTTCTTC
TRBJ1-6 many NA TRBV30 CAWGLSYNSPLHF TGTGCCTGGGGACTTTCCTATAATTCACCCCTCCACTTT
TRBJ2-7 many NA TRBV7-3 CASSFSPGGYEQYF TGTGCCAGCAGCTTCAGTCCGGGCGGCTACGAGCAGTACTTC
TRBJ2-2 few NA TRBV20-1 CSARDMDGNTGELFF TGCAGTGCTAGAGACATGGACGGGAACACCGGGGAGCTGTTTTTT
TRBJ2-7 few NA TRBV4-2 CASSQDSESWGREQYF TGTGCCAGCAGCCAAGACTCAGAGTCCTGGGGGCGCGAGCAGTACTTC
TRBJ2-5 many TRBD1 TRBV3-1 CASSPHGTEETQYF TGTGCCAGCAGCCCCCATGGGACAGAAGAGACCCAGTACTTC
TRBJ1-4 NA NA TRBV19 CASSRTTTEKLFF TGTGCCAGTAGTAGGACCACAACGGAAAAACTGTTTTTT
TRBJ1-1 NA NA TRBV2 CASRENYRVTEAFF TGTGCCAGCAGGGAAAATTACAGGGTCACTGAAGCTTTCTTT
TRBJ2-7 NA NA TRBV7-9 CASSFGSSEGPSYEQYF TGTGCCAGCAGCTTCGGCAGTTCCGAGGGGCCCTCCTACGAGCAGTACTTC
TRBJ2-1 few NA TRBV27 CASSLGYRDEQFF TGTGCCAGCAGTTTGGGCTATAGGGATGAGCAGTTCTTC
TRBJ1-1 many NA TRBV2 CASSRREGDTEAFF TGTGCCAGCAGCCGCAGGGAGGGGGACACTGAAGCTTTCTTT
TRBJ1-1 many NA TRBV6-1 CASSNQDRNTEAFF TGTGCCAGCAGTAACCAGGACAGGAACACTGAAGCTTTCTTT
TRBJ2-5 many TRBD1 TRBV6-1 CASSDPGQWETQYF TGTGCCAGCAGTGATCCGGGACAGTGGGAGACCCAGTACTTC
TRBJ2-1 few NA TRBV7-6 CASSFGEGHRPDHNEQFF TGTGCCAGCAGCTTTGGGGAAGGGCATAGGCCAGATCACAATGAGCAGTTCTTC
TRBJ2-1 few NA TRBV2 CASSATRLRASRDYNEQFF TGTGCCAGCAGCGCCACTCGGTTGCGGGCCTCCAGAGACTACAATGAGCAGTTCTTC
TRBJ1-5 NA NA TRBV20-1 CSARDSRTPGQPQHF TGCAGTGCTAGAGATAGTAGGACCCCGGGCCAGCCCCAGCATTTT
TRBJ2-3 many NA TRBV30 CAWSPSPDTQYF TGTGCCTGGAGTCCCTCCCCAGATACGCAGTATTTT
TRBJ2-1 many TRBD2 TRBV30 CAWSVFGSGRRDEQFF TGTGCCTGGAGTGTATTTGGAAGCGGGAGGAGGGATGAGCAGTTCTTC
TRBJ2-7 many TRBD2 TRBV5-1 CASSPASGSLGYEQYF TGCGCCAGCAGCCCGGCTAGCGGGAGTCTTGGCTACGAGCAGTACTTC
TRBJ2-7 many NA TRBV11-2 CASSPNLGGGTRDEQYF TGTGCCAGCAGCCCTAACCTGGGGGGAGGCACGAGGGACGAGCAGTACTTC
TRBJ2-1 many NA TRBV2 CASSEWQGSYNEQFF TGTGCCAGCAGTGAGTGGCAGGGCTCCTACAATGAGCAGTTCTTC
TRBJ2-4 NA NA TRBV12-5 CASASGPQNIQYF TGTGCTAGTGCCTCCGGGCCGCAAAACATTCAGTACTTC
TRBJ1-5 NA NA TRBV27 CASGRNQPQHF TGTGCCAGCGGACGCAATCAGCCCCAGCATTTT